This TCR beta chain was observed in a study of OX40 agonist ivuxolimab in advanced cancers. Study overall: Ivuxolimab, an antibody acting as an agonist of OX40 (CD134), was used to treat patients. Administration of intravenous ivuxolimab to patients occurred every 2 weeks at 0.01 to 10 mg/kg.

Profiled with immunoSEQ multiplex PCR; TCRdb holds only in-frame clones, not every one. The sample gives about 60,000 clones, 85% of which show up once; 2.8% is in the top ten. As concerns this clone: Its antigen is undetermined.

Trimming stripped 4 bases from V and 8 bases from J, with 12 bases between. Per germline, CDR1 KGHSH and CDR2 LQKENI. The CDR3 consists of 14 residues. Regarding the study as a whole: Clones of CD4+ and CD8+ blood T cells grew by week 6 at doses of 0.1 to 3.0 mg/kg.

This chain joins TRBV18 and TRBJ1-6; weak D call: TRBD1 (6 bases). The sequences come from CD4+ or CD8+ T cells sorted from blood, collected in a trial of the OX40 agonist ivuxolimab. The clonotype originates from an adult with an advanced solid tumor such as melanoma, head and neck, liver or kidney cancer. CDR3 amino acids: CASSRRGKDSPLHF. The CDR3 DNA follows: TGTGCCAGCTCACGGAGGGGGAAGGATTCACCCCTCCACTTT.